The T cell receptor beta chain described here comes from a study of PD-L1 blockade in urothelial cancer. Method: immunoSEQ multiplex PCR; TCRdb's copy keeps in-frame clones and lacks some. The table lists 75,000 to 100,000 clones, less than 90% of them singletons. V lost 0 bases and J 5 bases, leaving 10 bases between the germline ends. The CDR3 length is 14 residues. CDR1 and CDR2 (germline): LNHDA, SQIVND (reference sequence). Time point of the sample: peripheral blood 6 weeks after treatment start. The source is a man in his sixties or seventies with urothelial cancer. The sample in question was PBMCs, obtained around atezolizumab (anti-PD-L1) treatment. This sequence joins TRBV19 and TRBJ1-1, with D unclear. The CDR3 reads CASSIDRRWTEAFF. The CDR3, as DNA: TGTGCCAGTAGTATAGATCGCCGGTGGACTGAAGCTTTCTTT.